These T cell receptor beta chains were read from a single sample in a study of CXCR3-negative and CXCR3-positive naive CD8 T cells. TCRdb reprocessed the 5' RACE reads, with one entry per CDR3 protein and no DNA. The listing contains 50,000 to 70,000 distinct CDR3 sequences. Sequencing used naive CXCR3+ CD8+ T cells from blood. The source of these receptors is a human donor in good health. Some clones in this sample may be carry-over from other donors' samples. Both conserved end residues are part of each CDR3. Rows give clone size only sometimes, using once, few, many, or a class for an expanded clone.

v_gene	j_gene	abundance	CDR3aa
TRBV28	TRBJ2-5	.	CASRNYDPGPKGETQYF
TRBV5-1	TRBJ2-2	.	CASSFGYDGELFF
TRBV12-3/TRBV12-4	TRBJ2-1	.	CSSSLGSADEQFF
TRBV29-1	TRBJ2-7	.	CSVLTGANEQYF
TRBV10-3	TRBJ1-6	.	CAVGQSSYNSPLHF
TRBV5-1	TRBJ2-1	.	CASSLRQNNEQFF
TRBV14	TRBJ2-2	medium-sized	CASSQEDRGLVGELFF
TRBV4-3	TRBJ1-5	.	CASSRERQGDQPQHF
TRBV29-1	TRBJ2-7	.	CSAEDRDSYEQYF
TRBV12-3/TRBV12-4	TRBJ2-7	.	CASSTTGKAYEQYF